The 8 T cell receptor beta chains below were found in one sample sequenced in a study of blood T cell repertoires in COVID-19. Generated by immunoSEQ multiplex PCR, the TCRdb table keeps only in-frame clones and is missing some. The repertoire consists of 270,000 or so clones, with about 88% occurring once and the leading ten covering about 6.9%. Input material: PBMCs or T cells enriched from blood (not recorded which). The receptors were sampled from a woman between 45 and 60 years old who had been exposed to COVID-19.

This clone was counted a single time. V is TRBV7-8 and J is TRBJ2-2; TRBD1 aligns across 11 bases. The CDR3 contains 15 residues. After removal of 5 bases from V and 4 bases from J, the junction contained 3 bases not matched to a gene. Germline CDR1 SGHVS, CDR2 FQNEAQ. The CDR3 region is CASSHGTGGTGELFF. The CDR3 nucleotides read TGTGCCAGCAGCCATGGGACAGGGGGCACCGGGGAGCTGTTTTTT.

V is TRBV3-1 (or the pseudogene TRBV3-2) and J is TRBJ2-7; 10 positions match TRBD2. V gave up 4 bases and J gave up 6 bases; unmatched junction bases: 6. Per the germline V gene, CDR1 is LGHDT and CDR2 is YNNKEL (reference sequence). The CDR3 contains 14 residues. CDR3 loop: CASSPAGGPLEQYF. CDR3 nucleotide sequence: TGTGCCAGCAGCCCAGCGGGGGGGCCTCTCGAGCAGTACTTC.

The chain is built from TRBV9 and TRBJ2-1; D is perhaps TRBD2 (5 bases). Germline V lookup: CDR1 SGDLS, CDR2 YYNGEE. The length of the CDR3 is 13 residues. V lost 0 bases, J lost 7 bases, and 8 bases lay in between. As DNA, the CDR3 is TGTGCCAGCAGCGTAGCAACGGGGAATGAGCAGTTCTTC. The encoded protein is CASSVATGNEQFF.

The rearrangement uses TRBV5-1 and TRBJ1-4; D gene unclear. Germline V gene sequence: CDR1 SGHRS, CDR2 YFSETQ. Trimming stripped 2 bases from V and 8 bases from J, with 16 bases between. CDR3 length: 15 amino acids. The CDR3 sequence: CASSFAGDTLEKLFF. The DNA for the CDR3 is TGCGCCAGCAGCTTCGCGGGAGACACTTTGGAAAAACTGTTTTTT.

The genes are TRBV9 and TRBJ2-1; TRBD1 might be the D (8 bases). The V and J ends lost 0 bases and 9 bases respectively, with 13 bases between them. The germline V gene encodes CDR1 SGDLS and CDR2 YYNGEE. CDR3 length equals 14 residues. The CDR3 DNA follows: TGTGCCAGCAGCGTAGTTAACAGGGGGGGTGAGCAGTTCTTC. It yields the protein CASSVVNRGGEQFF. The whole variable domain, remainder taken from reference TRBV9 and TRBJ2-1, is DSGVTQTPKHLITATGQRVTLRCSPRSGDLSVYWYQQSLDQGLQFLIQYYNGEERAKGNILERFSAQQFPDLHSELNLSSLELGDSALYFCASSVVNRGGEQFFGPGTRLTVL.

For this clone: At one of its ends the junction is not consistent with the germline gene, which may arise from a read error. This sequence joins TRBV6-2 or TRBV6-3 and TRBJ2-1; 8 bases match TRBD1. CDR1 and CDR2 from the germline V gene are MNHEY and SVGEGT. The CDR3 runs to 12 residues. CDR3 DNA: TGTGCCAGCAGTTTGGCCGGACAGGGCAAGGTCTTC. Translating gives CASSLAGQGKVF.

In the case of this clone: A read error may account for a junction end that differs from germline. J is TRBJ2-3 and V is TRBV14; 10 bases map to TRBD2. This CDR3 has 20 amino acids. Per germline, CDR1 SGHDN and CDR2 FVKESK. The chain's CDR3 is CASSQEVASGGPFFTNTQYF. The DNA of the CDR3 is TGTGCCAGCAGCCAAGAAGTTGCTAGCGGGGGACCTTTCTTCACAAATACGCAGTATTTT.

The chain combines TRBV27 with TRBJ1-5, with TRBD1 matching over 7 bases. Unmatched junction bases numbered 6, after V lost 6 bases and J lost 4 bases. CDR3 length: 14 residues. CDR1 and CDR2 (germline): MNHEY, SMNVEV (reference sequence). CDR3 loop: CASSHRQGNQPQHF. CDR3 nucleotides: TGTGCCAGCAGCCACCGACAGGGAAATCAGCCCCAGCATTTT.